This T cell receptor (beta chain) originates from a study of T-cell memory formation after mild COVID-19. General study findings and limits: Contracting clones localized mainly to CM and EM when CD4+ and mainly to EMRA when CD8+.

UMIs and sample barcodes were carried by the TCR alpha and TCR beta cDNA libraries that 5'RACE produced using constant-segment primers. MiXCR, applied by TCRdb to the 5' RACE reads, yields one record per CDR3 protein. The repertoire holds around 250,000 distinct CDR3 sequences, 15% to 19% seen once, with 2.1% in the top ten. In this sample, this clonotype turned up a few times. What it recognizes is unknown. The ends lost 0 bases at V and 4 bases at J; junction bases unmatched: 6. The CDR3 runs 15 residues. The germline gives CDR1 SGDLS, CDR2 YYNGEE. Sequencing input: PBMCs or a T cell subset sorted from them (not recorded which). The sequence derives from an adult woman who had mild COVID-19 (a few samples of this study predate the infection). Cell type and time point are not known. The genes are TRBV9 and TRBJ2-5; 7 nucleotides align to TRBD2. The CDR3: CASSVGWEGSETQYF. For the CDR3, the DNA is TGTGCCAGCAGCGTAGGATGGGAGGGGTCAGAGACCCAGTACTTC.